The 20 T cell receptor beta chains listed next were all sequenced from one sample in a study of cytomegalovirus exposure and HLA in healthy donors. Assay: immunoSEQ multiplex PCR; the TCRdb copy retains only in-frame clones and omits some. The profile shows 90,000 or so clones, around 85% of them singletons. Sequenced input: PBMCs. These receptors all come from a man between 18 and 29 years old in good health and CMV-seropositive.

This clone was seen once. The chain links TRBV15 to TRBJ1-1, with D tentatively TRBD1 (5 bases). CDR1 and CDR2 from the germline V gene are LNHNV and YYDKDF (reference sequence). Trimming took off 8 bases at V and 1 base at J, with 14 bases between the two ends. The CDR3 covers 14 residues. The CDR3, as DNA: TGTGCCACCCACCCCGGGGGGACGAACACTGAAGCTTTCTTT. Amino acid sequence: CATHPGGTNTEAFF.

The genes are TRBV6-1 and TRBJ2-7; 9 bases align to TRBD1. The CDR3 length is 16 residues. V lost 0 bases to trimming and J lost 2 bases; unmatched junction nucleotides: 5. CDR1 is MNHNS, CDR2 SASEGT, per germline. In nucleotides, the CDR3 is TGTGCCAGCAGTGAAGCAGGGGACAGGGTTCCCTACGAGCAGTACTTC. Protein product: CASSEAGDRVPYEQYF.

The genes are TRBV27 and TRBJ1-2; 9 bases agree with TRBD1. This CDR3 has 13 amino acids. J was trimmed by 4 bases and V by 8 bases; bases with no gene match: 5. Germline values: CDR1 MNHEY, CDR2 SMNVEV (reference sequence). The CDR3 spells CASGQGFGYGYTF. The CDR3 region has the DNA TGTGCCAGCGGACAGGGGTTTGGCTATGGCTACACCTTC.

The V call is TRBV4-1, the J call TRBJ2-5, with a tentative D call TRBD2 (5 bases). This CDR3 spans 13 amino acids. Germline loops: CDR1 MGHRA, CDR2 YSYEKL. The germline V and J ends were trimmed by 4 bases and 5 bases, with 11 bases remaining between them. The CDR3 region is CASSPRRRETQYF. The CDR3 nucleotides read TGCGCCAGCAGCCCCAGGAGGAGGGAGACCCAGTACTTC.

This clone has a single count. This chain joins TRBV4-1 and TRBJ1-1; tentatively, D is TRBD1 (5 bases). The germline gives CDR1 MGHRA, CDR2 YSYEKL. V dropped 4 bases and J dropped 0 bases, with 9 bases sitting between them. The CDR3 is 14 residues long. The CDR3 bases are TGCGCCAGCAGCCGGACGGGGGTGAACACTGAAGCTTTCTTT. As protein: CASSRTGVNTEAFF.

Regarding this clone: The junction and the germline gene differ at one end; a read error may be behind it. In DNA, the CDR3 is TGTGCCAGCAGGGAAGCGGACAGGCTATTCAATCAGCCCCAGCATTTT. It is translated as CASREADRLFNQPQHF. The chain has TRBV6-1 and TRBJ1-5; 7 bases agree with TRBD1. Germline loops: CDR1 MNHNS, CDR2 SASEGT. The CDR3 totals 16 residues.

The chain has TRBV5-4 and TRBJ2-7, with D perhaps TRBD2 (6 bases). This CDR3 comprises 14 residues. V was pared by 1 base and J by 2 bases, with 10 bases between. The germline CDR1 and CDR2 sequences are SGHNT and YYREEE (reference sequence). The DNA of the CDR3 is TGTGCCAGCAGCTTGCTGGGAGGTCCCTACGAGCAGTACTTC. The encoded protein is CASSLLGGPYEQYF.

With respect to this clone: The junction differs from germline at one of its ends, possibly a read error. The chain uses TRBV28 and TRBJ1-5; 7 bases agree with TRBD1. CDR1 and CDR2 (germline): MDHEN, SYDVKM. The CDR3 extends over 15 amino acids. Written as DNA, the CDR3 is TGTGCCAGCAGTACAGGGGATCCTAGCTATCAGCCCCAGCATTTT. It yields the protein CASSTGDPSYQPQHF.

V gene TRBV7-9 combines with J gene TRBJ1-4, with D unresolved. With 1 base removed from V and 0 bases from J, the gap between germline ends came to 15 bases. The CDR3 runs 18 residues. Germline assignment: CDR1 SEHNR and CDR2 FQNEAQ (reference sequence). The CDR3 DNA is TGTGCCAGCAGCTTAGTATATGGAGGATATGCAACTAATGAAAAACTGTTTTTT. As protein: CASSLVYGGYATNEKLFF.

J is TRBJ2-7 and V is TRBV14, with D possibly TRBD1 on 6 matching bases. The germline V and J ends were trimmed by 3 bases and 3 bases, with 9 bases remaining between them. In germline, CDR1 is SGHDN, CDR2 FVKESK. The CDR3 consists of 13 residues. This CDR3 is CASSQGRGYEQYV. For the CDR3, the DNA is TGTGCCAGCAGCCAGGGCAGGGGCTACGAGCAGTACGTC.

J is TRBJ2-2 and V is TRBV10-2; 14 positions agree with TRBD2. The ends lost 6 bases at V and 3 bases at J; junction bases unmatched: 0. This CDR3 is 15 amino acids long. Germline CDR1 reads WSHSY; CDR2 reads SAAADI. The CDR3 region is CASRTSGRDTGELFF. The CDR3 region has the DNA TGCGCCAGCAGGACTAGCGGGAGGGACACCGGGGAGCTGTTTTTT.

In DNA form, the CDR3 reads TGTGCCAGCAGTGGCCTAATGGGTAGCGGGAAGGATGAGCAGTACTTC. Protein product: CASSGLMGSGKDEQYF. V usage is TRBV6-1 and J usage is TRBJ2-7; 8 bases line up with TRBD2. This CDR3 is built from 16 residues. CDR1 and CDR2 (germline): MNHNS, SASEGT. The ends lost 4 bases at V and 7 bases at J; junction bases unmatched: 15.

The chain uses TRBV5-4 and TRBJ2-7; 9 nucleotides agree with TRBD2. V shed 1 base, J shed 5 bases, and the junction held 7 bases outside the gene matches. The CDR3 has 15 amino acids. CDR1 is SGHNT and CDR2 is YYREEE in the germline V gene (reference sequence). CDR3 amino acids: CASSLNSGSRDEQYF. DNA of the CDR3: TGTGCCAGCAGCTTGAATAGCGGGAGTCGCGACGAGCAGTACTTC.

The chain links TRBV19 to TRBJ2-5; tentative D call: TRBD2 (5 bases). Germline V CDR1 and CDR2: LNHDA, SQIVND (reference sequence). This CDR3 comprises 15 residues. Trimming pared 6 bases from V and 4 bases from J, leaving 18 bases between. The CDR3 bases are TGTGCCAGTAGGACGACGGGGTTAGGTGTAGAGACCCAGTACTTC. Protein product: CASRTTGLGVETQYF.

The chain employs TRBV18 and TRBJ2-2; 9 bases are shared with TRBD2. CDR3 length equals 17 residues. CDR1 is KGHSH, CDR2 LQKENI, per germline. The ends lost 1 base at V and 4 bases at J; junction bases unmatched: 7. This CDR3 is CASSPRTSASRTGELFF. In nucleotides, the CDR3 is TGTGCCAGCTCACCACGGACTAGCGCTTCGCGCACCGGGGAGCTGTTTTTT.

V usage is TRBV27 and J usage is TRBJ1-1, with 9 bases aligning to TRBD1. This CDR3 comprises 17 residues. The trim removed 4 bases at V and 0 bases at J, leaving 9 bases unmatched. Germline V lookup: CDR1 MNHEY, CDR2 SMNVEV (reference sequence). The CDR3 sequence is CASSSRDRAAMNTEAFF. CDR3 in DNA: TGTGCCAGCAGTTCCCGGGACAGGGCCGCAATGAACACTGAAGCTTTCTTT.

This clone showed up just a few times. V usage is TRBV7-6 and J usage is TRBJ2-1; 8 nucleotides line up with TRBD2. Germline lookup yields CDR1 SGHVS and CDR2 FNYEAQ. This CDR3 region has 15 residues. Germline trimming cut 5 bases from V and 4 bases from J; bases unmatched to any gene: 7. In DNA, the CDR3 is TGTGCCAGCAGCCAGGGGACTAGGCTGTACAATGAGCAGTTCTTC. Translating gives CASSQGTRLYNEQFF.

The rearrangement joins TRBV2 to TRBJ1-2; 8 bases are shared with TRBD1. Germline-derived CDR1 and CDR2 are SNHLY and FYNNEI. V lost 5 bases to trimming and J lost 4 bases; unmatched junction nucleotides: 15. This CDR3 is built from 17 residues. The CDR3 loop reads CASSYRGTTPAGYGYTF. CDR3 nucleotides: TGTGCCAGCAGTTACAGGGGGACTACGCCGGCAGGCTATGGCTACACCTTC.

The chain links TRBV4-1 to TRBJ2-1; 10 nucleotides align to TRBD2. V was clipped by 8 bases and J by 7 bases; unmatched bases: 14. Germline V gene sequence: CDR1 MGHRA, CDR2 YSYEKL. CDR3 length: 16 amino acids. Here the CDR3 DNA reads TGCGCCAGCCGGGCTCTTGGGACTAGCGCCATGAATGAGCAGTTCTTC. Encoded protein: CASRALGTSAMNEQFF.

V gene TRBV5-4 combines with J gene TRBJ2-3; 9 positions match TRBD1. Unmatched junction bases numbered 4, after V lost 0 bases and J lost 5 bases. Germline V gives CDR1 SGHNT, CDR2 YYREEE (reference sequence). This CDR3 contains 15 residues. CDR3: CASSLGGQGRDTQYF. The CDR3 DNA reads as TGTGCCAGCAGCTTGGGGGGACAGGGTAGAGATACGCAGTATTTT.